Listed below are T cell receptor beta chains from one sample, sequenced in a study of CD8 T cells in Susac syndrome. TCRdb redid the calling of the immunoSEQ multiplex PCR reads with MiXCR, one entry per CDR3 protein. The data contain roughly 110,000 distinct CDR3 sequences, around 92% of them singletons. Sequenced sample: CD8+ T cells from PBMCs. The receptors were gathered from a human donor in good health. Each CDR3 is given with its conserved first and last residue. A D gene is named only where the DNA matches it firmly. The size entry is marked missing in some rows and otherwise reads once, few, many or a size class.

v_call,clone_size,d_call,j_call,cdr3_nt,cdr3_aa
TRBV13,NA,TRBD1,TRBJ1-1,TGTGCCAGCAGCTTAGGGGGACAGGGGTTGGGTCGGAACACTGAAGCTTTCTTT,CASSLGGQGLGRNTEAFF
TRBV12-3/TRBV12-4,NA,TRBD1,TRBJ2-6,TGTGCCACCCGCTGGGTAGGGGGCGGTGGGGCCAACGTCCTGACTTTC,CATRWVGGGGANVLTF
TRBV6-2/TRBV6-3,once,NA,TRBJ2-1,TGTGCCAGCAGTTCAATCGCAGGGGGAGGCCCACTTAATGAGCAGTTCTTC,CASSSIAGGGPLNEQFF
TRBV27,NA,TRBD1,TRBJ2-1,TGTGCCAGCAGTTTATCGATGGGACAGGCAGAGCAGTTCTTC,CASSLSMGQAEQFF
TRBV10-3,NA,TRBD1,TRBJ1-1,TGTGCCATCAGCACAGGGGAGTCTGAAGCTTTCTTT,CAISTGESEAFF
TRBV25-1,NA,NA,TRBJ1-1,TGTGCCAGCAGTGAGTCTAGGATTGGAACTGAAGCTTTCTTT,CASSESRIGTEAFF
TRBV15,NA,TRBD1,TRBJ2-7,TGTGCCACCAGTCGTGACGGGACAGGGGGCTACGAGCAGTACTTC,CATSRDGTGGYEQYF
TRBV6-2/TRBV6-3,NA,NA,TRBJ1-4,TGTGCCAGCAGTTACTTGACCCCTCGGGACGAAAAACTGTTTTTT,CASSYLTPRDEKLFF
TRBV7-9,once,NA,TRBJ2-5,TGTGCCAGCAGCCCCCGGGACTCCGGGCGGGAGACCCAGTACTTC,CASSPRDSGRETQYF
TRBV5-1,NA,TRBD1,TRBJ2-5,TGCGCCACCAGACAGGGGTCCCTTATTCCACCGCAAGAGACCCAGTACTTC,CATRQGSLIPPQETQYF
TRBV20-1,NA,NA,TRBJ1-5,TGCAGTGCTTCCGAGGATCAGCCCCAGCATTTT,CSASEDQPQHF
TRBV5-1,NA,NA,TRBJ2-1,TGCGCCAGCAAGAGTACCTATCGGATCAATGAGCAGTTCTTC,CASKSTYRINEQFF
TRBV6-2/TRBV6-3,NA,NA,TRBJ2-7,TGTGCCAGCCTAACGAAAGGGACAAAGGGAGGCGATTTCTACGAGCAGTACTTC,CASLTKGTKGGDFYEQYF
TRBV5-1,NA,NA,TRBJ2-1,TGCGCCAGCACCGGACTTACGTACAATGAGCAGTTCTTC,CASTGLTYNEQFF
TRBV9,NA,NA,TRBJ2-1,TGTGCCAGCAGCGTAGATCTCCGACCGCCGAATGAGCAGTTCTTC,CASSVDLRPPNEQFF
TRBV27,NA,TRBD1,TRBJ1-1,TGTGCCAGCAGTTTATCAAGGACAGGGTATCCTGAAGCTTTCTTT,CASSLSRTGYPEAFF
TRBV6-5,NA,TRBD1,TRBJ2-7,TGTGCCAGCAGTTTCCAGACAGGGGGCTCCTACGAGCAGTACTTC,CASSFQTGGSYEQYF
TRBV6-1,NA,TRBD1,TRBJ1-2,TGTGCCAGCCGAGGTACAGGGGGCGATGGCTACACCTTC,CASRGTGGDGYTF
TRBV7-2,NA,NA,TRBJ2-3,TGTGCCAGCAGCCAATTACCCCTAGGGACGCAGTATTTT,CASSQLPLGTQYF
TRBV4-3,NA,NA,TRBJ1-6,TGCGCCAGCAGCCACGAAACAGGCGCCCCGGCTTATAATTCACCCCTCCACTTT,CASSHETGAPAYNSPLHF
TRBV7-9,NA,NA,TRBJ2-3,TGTGCCAGCAGCTGGGGACCTGCCACAGATACGCAGTATTTT,CASSWGPATDTQYF
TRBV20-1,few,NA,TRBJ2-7,TGCAGTGCTAAGCGGGACACCTACGAGCAGTACTTC,CSAKRDTYEQYF
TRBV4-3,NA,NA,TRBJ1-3,TGCGCCAGCAGCCCGACTGAATATGGAAACACCATATATTTT,CASSPTEYGNTIYF
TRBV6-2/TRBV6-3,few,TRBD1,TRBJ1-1,TGTGCCACCAGATTACAGGGGCGCGTGAACACTGAAGCTTTCTTT,CATRLQGRVNTEAFF
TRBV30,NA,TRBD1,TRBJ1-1,TGTGCCTGGAGTGTACGAAACAAAGGACAGGGGTCTGAAGCTTTCTTT,CAWSVRNKGQGSEAFF
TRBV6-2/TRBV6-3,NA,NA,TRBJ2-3,TGTGCCAGCAGTTACGTCGGCGGGGAGCCTAGCACAGATACGCAGTATTTT,CASSYVGGEPSTDTQYF
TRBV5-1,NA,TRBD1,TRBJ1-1,TGCGCCAGCAGCCCGCGGACAGGGCAATTCGTCACTGAAGCTTTCTTT,CASSPRTGQFVTEAFF
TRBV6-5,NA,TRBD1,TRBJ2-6,TGTGCCAGCAGTTACACCTGGGACAGGGGGCCTGGGGCCAACGTCCTGACTTTC,CASSYTWDRGPGANVLTF
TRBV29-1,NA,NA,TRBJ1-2,TGCAGCGTGCAAATTAACTATGGCTACACCTTC,CSVQINYGYTF
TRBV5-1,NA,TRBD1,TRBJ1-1,TGCGCCAGCAGCTTGGCCTTTCGAACAGGGGAGAACACTGAAGCTTTCTTT,CASSLAFRTGENTEAFF
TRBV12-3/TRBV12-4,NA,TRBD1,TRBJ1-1,TGTGCCAGCAGTTTAGGCCAGGGGGCGCCTCAAGCTTTCTTT,CASSLGQGAPQAFF
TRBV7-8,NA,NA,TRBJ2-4,TGTGCCAGCAGCTCCAATACAGGGATACAGTACTTC,CASSSNTGIQYF
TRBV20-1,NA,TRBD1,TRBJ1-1,TGCAGTGCTAGGTCGACAGGGAACGCTGAAGCTTTCTTT,CSARSTGNAEAFF
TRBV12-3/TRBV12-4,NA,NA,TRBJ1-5,TGTGCCAGCAGTTTAGGGGGGTGGCAGCCCCAGCATTTT,CASSLGGWQPQHF
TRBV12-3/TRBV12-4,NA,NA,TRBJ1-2,TGTGCCAGCAGTTTCCCCAGGGACTATGGCTACACCTTC,CASSFPRDYGYTF
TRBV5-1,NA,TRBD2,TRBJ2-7,TGCGCCAGCAGCCTAGCGGGACCCACTTCCCACGAGCAGTACTTC,CASSLAGPTSHEQYF
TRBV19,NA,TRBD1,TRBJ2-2,TGTGCCAGTAGTGTCGACAGGGCGGTCACCGGGGAGCTGTTTTTT,CASSVDRAVTGELFF
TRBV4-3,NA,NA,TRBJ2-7,TGCGCCAGCAGCCAAGAGGCCTCGATTTCCTACGAGCAGTACTTC,CASSQEASISYEQYF
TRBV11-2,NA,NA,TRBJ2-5,TGTGCCAGCAGCTTAGATCGTGGACTGGAGACCCAGTACTTC,CASSLDRGLETQYF
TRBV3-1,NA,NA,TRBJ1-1,TGTGCCAGCAGCCAAGATCAGGGTAAAGCTTTCTTT,CASSQDQGKAFF
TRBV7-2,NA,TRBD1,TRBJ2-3,TGTGCCAGCAGCTTCGCGCGACAGGGCGCAGATACGCAGTATTTT,CASSFARQGADTQYF
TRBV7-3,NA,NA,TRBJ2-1,TGTGCCAGCAGCTTAACGGGTCAGGGACGCGAGCAGTTCTTC,CASSLTGQGREQFF
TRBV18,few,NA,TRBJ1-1,TGTGCCAGCTCACCATATGCGGGGTTGAACACTGAAGCTTTCTTT,CASSPYAGLNTEAFF
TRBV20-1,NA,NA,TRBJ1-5,TGCAGTGCTAGAGAGCACAGGAGCAATCAGCCCCAGCATTTT,CSAREHRSNQPQHF
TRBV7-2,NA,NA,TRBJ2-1,TGTGCCAGCAGCAAAGGCGTCAATTATGAGCAGTTCTTC,CASSKGVNYEQFF
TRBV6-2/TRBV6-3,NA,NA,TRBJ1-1,TGTGCCAGCAACTTACTGGGAGGTGGCACTGAAGCTTTCTTT,CASNLLGGGTEAFF
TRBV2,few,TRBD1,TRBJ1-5,TGTGCCAGCAGTGGGGACAGGGGCAATCAGCCCCAGCATTTT,CASSGDRGNQPQHF
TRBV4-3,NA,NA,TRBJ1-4,TGCGCCAGCAGCCAAGATTTCGCAGGAGTTGAAAAACTGTTTTTT,CASSQDFAGVEKLFF
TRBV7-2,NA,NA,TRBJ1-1,TGTGCCAGCAGCTTAAATCCGGGGTTGAACACTGAAGCTTTCTTT,CASSLNPGLNTEAFF
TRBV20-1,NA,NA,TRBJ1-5,TGCAGTGCTACCGAGGCGAGGGATCAGCCCCAGCATTTT,CSATEARDQPQHF
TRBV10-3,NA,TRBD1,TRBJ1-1,TGTGCCATCAGGGGATCGACAGGGACATTGAACACTGAAGCTTTCTTT,CAIRGSTGTLNTEAFF